The TCR beta chain under discussion was sequenced for a study of blood T cell repertoires in COVID-19. Study summary: Italy, Spain and the United States were the sources of the convalescent and acute COVID-19 samples. PBMCs, B-cell-depleted T cells, or T cells provided the cDNA or gDNA that made up the material.

Authors' methods: Amplifying reference gene primers gave estimates of nucleated cell counts. Profiled with immunoSEQ multiplex PCR; TCRdb holds only in-frame clones, not every one. Clone size and V and J calls were adopted from that table, with D and trimming inferred from the DNA. The sample consists of roughly 100,000 clones, 71% of them appearing once. This clone appeared a few times. Sequencing was done on a sample of peripheral blood. The source is a human donor with acute or convalescent COVID-19. The donor label of this sample is uncertain.

The CDR3 is CASSRQAAGYTF. Written as DNA, the CDR3 is TGTGCCAGCAGTAGACAGGCAGCTGGGTACACCTTC. The V gene is TRBV2, the J gene TRBJ1-2, with TRBD1 as a possible D gene (6 bases). CDR1 and CDR2 from the germline V gene are SNHLY and FYNNEI. The CDR3 runs 12 residues. V was trimmed by 5 bases and J by 11 bases, leaving 15 bases between them.